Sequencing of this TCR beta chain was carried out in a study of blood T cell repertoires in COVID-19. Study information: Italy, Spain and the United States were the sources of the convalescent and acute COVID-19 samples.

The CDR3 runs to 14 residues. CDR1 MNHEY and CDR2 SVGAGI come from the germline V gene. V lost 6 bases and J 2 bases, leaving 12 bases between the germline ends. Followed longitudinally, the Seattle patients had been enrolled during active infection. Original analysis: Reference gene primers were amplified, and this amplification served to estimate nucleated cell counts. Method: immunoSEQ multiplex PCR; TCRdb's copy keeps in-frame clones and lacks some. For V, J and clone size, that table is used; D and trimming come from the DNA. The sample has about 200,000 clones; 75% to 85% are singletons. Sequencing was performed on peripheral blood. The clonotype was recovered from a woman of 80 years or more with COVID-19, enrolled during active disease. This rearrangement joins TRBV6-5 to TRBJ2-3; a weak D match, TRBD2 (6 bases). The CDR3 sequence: CASRFGGYTDTQYF. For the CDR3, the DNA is TGTGCCAGCAGATTCGGGGGATACACAGATACGCAGTATTTT.